The rows below give T cell receptor beta chains drawn from one sample of a study of T cell changes during pregnancy in multiple sclerosis. TCRdb keeps only in-frame clones here, not all; method: immunoSEQ multiplex PCR. Here the sample spans some 20,000 clones, 88% being singletons. The sequences come from CD8+ T cells from peripheral blood mononuclear cells, collected after pregnancy. These receptors all come from a female donor in good health, enrolled as a control in a pregnancy study. The CDR3 runs from the conserved cysteine through the conserved F or W. D genes are given only for firm matches. The listing skips clone size in some rows; elsewhere it reads once, few, many or a size class.

J | V | D | size | CDR3 | DNA
TRBJ1-2 | TRBV4-3 | NA | NA | CASSQDRGNYGYTF | TGCGCCAGCAGCCAAGATCGGGGTAACTATGGCTACACCTTC
TRBJ1-1 | TRBV27 | NA | NA | CASSFSGVMNTEAFF | TGTGCCAGCAGTTTTTCGGGGGTCATGAACACTGAAGCTTTCTTT
TRBJ2-3 | TRBV11-3 | TRBD2 | NA | CASSLVVTSGGRPDTQYF | TGTGCCAGCAGCTTAGTGGTGACTAGCGGGGGGCGTCCAGATACGCAGTATTTT
TRBJ1-1 | TRBV11-2 | NA | NA | CASSFGVQSEAFF | TGTGCCAGCAGCTTCGGGGTTCAGAGTGAAGCTTTCTTT
TRBJ2-7 | TRBV7-8 | NA | NA | CASSLVAPGGGINEQYF | TGTGCCAGCAGCTTAGTAGCCCCCGGTGGGGGGATCAACGAGCAGTACTTC
TRBJ1-6 | TRBV5-8 | TRBD1 | few | CASSLPGQNSPLHF | TGTGCCAGCAGCCTCCCGGGACAGAATTCACCCCTCCACTTT
TRBJ2-3 | TRBV9 | TRBD2 | once | CASSAGGLTSTDTQYF | TGTGCCAGCAGCGCGGGGGGGCTAACTAGCACAGATACGCAGTATTTT
TRBJ1-5 | TRBV6-1 | TRBD1 | NA | CASSELGQGFRNSNQPQHF | TGTGCCAGCAGTGAATTGGGACAGGGCTTTCGGAATAGCAATCAGCCCCAGCATTTT
TRBJ2-7 | TRBV4-1 | TRBD2 | once | CASSPREGPYEQYF | TGCGCCAGCAGCCCCAGGGAGGGACCCTACGAGCAGTACTTC
TRBJ2-1 | TRBV5-1 | TRBD2 | NA | CASSSSGGAYNEQFF | TGCGCCAGCAGCTCCAGCGGGGGGGCCTACAATGAGCAGTTCTTC
TRBJ1-4 | TRBV19 | NA | NA | CASSIDNAGDTSWGDEKLFF | TGTGCCAGTAGTATAGATAACGCAGGGGACACTTCCTGGGGTGATGAAAAACTGTTTTTT
TRBJ2-3 | TRBV6-4 | TRBD2 | NA | CASSPTSGGADTQYF | TGTGCCAGCAGCCCGACTAGCGGGGGGGCAGATACGCAGTATTTT
TRBJ2-5 | TRBV5-4 | TRBD2 | NA | CASSAGLAGRKETQYF | TGTGCCAGCAGCGCAGGACTAGCGGGGAGAAAAGAGACCCAGTACTTC
TRBJ1-3 | TRBV4-1 | NA | NA | CASSQDFALTNSGNTIYF | TGCGCCAGCAGCCAAGACTTTGCACTTACTAACTCTGGAAACACCATATATTTT
TRBJ2-7 | TRBV5-6 | TRBD2 | NA | CASSLENPAGVPYEQYF | TGTGCCAGCAGCTTGGAAAATCCAGCGGGGGTCCCCTACGAGCAGTACTTC
TRBJ2-3 | TRBV13 | TRBD2 | once | CASRSKGLAGTDTQYF | TGTGCCAGCAGGTCAAAAGGACTAGCGGGCACAGATACGCAGTATTTT
TRBJ2-5 | TRBV7-2 | TRBD1 | NA | CASSIGQGAQETQYF | TGTGCCAGCAGCATAGGACAGGGGGCCCAAGAGACCCAGTACTTC
TRBJ1-2 | TRBV30 | NA | NA | CAWSFDHSEGYTF | TGTGCCTGGTCGTTCGACCATTCGGAGGGCTACACCTTC
TRBJ1-2 | TRBV9 | TRBD1 | NA | CASSGQGAAGYTF | TGTGCCAGCAGCGGACAGGGGGCCGCTGGCTACACCTTC
TRBJ1-6 | TRBV15 | NA | few | CATSSNRGTSPLHF | TGTGCCACCAGCTCAAATAGGGGTACTTCACCCCTCCACTTT
TRBJ1-2 | TRBV15 | NA | NA | CATSRDRLDSTRGYTF | TGTGCCACCAGCAGAGATCGCCTAGACAGTACCAGGGGCTACACCTTC
TRBJ2-1 | TRBV7-9 | TRBD2 | NA | CASSSERGGRNEQFF | TGTGCCAGCAGCTCGGAGCGGGGGGGCCGGAATGAGCAGTTCTTC
TRBJ2-1 | TRBV7-9 | TRBD2 | once | CASSPERGSEQFF | TGTGCCAGCAGTCCAGAGCGGGGGTCTGAGCAGTTCTTC
TRBJ2-1 | TRBV7-9 | NA | NA | CASSRVEAGGPHEQFF | TGTGCCAGCAGCCGAGTCGAAGCGGGCGGGCCCCATGAGCAGTTCTTC
TRBJ2-3 | TRBV4-2 | TRBD1 | NA | CASSPHEGAGTDTQYF | TGTGCCAGCAGCCCTCATGAGGGGGCCGGCACAGATACGCAGTATTTT
TRBJ2-1 | TRBV6-5 | NA | NA | CASSSTSYNEQFF | TGTGCCAGCAGCTCGACTAGCTACAATGAGCAGTTCTTC
TRBJ2-3 | TRBV5-1 | TRBD2 | NA | CASSLASGGPTDTQYF | TGCGCCAGCAGCTTGGCTAGCGGGGGGCCCACAGATACGCAGTATTTT
TRBJ2-3 | TRBV19 | TRBD2 | NA | CASSMGVLGGADLLSTDTQYF | TGTGCCAGTAGCATGGGGGTTCTCGGGGGGGCCGATCTCTTGAGCACAGATACGCAGTATTTT
TRBJ1-1 | TRBV30 | TRBD1 | few | CAWIGQGEKYTEAFF | TGTGCCTGGATTGGACAGGGCGAGAAATACACTGAAGCTTTCTTT
TRBJ2-7 | TRBV5-4 | TRBD1 | NA | CASSLEQGYEQYF | TGTGCCAGCAGCTTGGAACAGGGGTACGAGCAGTACTTC
TRBJ1-2 | TRBV10-1 | NA | NA | CATIPLEGAKYGYTF | TGCGCCACCATCCCCCTGGAAGGGGCTAAATATGGCTACACCTTC
TRBJ2-1 | TRBV4-3 | TRBD2 | once | CASSQDKYAGGVEQFF | TGCGCCAGCAGCCAAGATAAGTACGCGGGGGGTGTTGAGCAGTTCTTC
TRBJ2-5 | TRBV2 | TRBD1 | NA | CASSEDRGLGETQYF | TGTGCCAGCAGTGAAGACAGGGGGCTCGGGGAGACCCAGTACTTC
TRBJ2-7 | TRBV6-1 | NA | NA | CASSPPNSYEQYF | TGTGCCAGCAGCCCCCCCAACTCCTACGAGCAGTACTTC
TRBJ1-1 | TRBV21-1 | NA | NA | CASSRRHGEAFF | TGTGCCAGCAGCAGGCGACACGGTGAAGCTTTCTTT
TRBJ1-2 | TRBV30 | NA | NA | CAYRGPSNYGYTF | TGTGCCTATAGGGGTCCCTCCAACTATGGCTACACCTTC
TRBJ2-7 | TRBV14 | TRBD1 | NA | CASSQTRGRDRGPYEQYF | TGTGCCAGCAGCCAAACGCGTGGGAGGGACAGGGGGCCCTACGAGCAGTACTTC
TRBJ1-1 | TRBV15 | TRBD1 | NA | CATSRGRFGQGRTEAFF | TGTGCCACCAGCAGAGGTCGCTTCGGACAGGGGAGAACTGAAGCTTTCTTT
TRBJ1-6 | TRBV15 | NA | few | CATSRGRDTSSPLHF | TGTGCCACCAGCAGAGGGAGGGATACGTCCTCACCCCTCCACTTT
TRBJ2-1 | TRBV7-9 | NA | NA | CASSFREESYNEQFF | TGTGCCAGCAGCTTCCGGGAAGAATCCTACAATGAGCAGTTCTTC
TRBJ2-5 | TRBV5-1 | TRBD1 | NA | CASSLVGTGEETQYF | TGCGCCAGCAGCTTGGTGGGGACAGGGGAAGAGACCCAGTACTTC
TRBJ1-1 | TRBV6-4 | NA | NA | CASSNGGRTEAFF | TGTGCCAGCAGTAACGGGGGGAGGACTGAAGCTTTCTTT
TRBJ2-1 | TRBV27 | NA | NA | CASSLPGTSRNEQFF | TGTGCCAGCAGTTTACCAGGAACTAGCCGGAATGAGCAGTTCTTC
TRBJ1-2 | TRBV4-1 | TRBD1 | NA | CASSPGEGAYYGYTF | TGCGCCAGCAGCCCCGGCGAGGGGGCATACTATGGCTACACCTTC
TRBJ2-6 | TRBV27 | NA | NA | CASSLSMYTSSGANVLTF | TGTGCCAGCAGTTTATCTATGTACACAAGCTCTGGGGCCAACGTCCTGACTTTC
TRBJ2-3 | TRBV6-1 | TRBD2 | NA | CASSEGLAGGITDTQYF | TGTGCCAGCAGTGAAGGACTAGCGGGGGGGATAACAGATACGCAGTATTTT
TRBJ2-6 | TRBV6-5 | NA | NA | CASEQVRSGANVLTF | TGTGCCAGCGAGCAGGTCAGGTCTGGGGCCAACGTCCTGACTTTC
TRBJ2-7 | TRBV4-3 | TRBD1 | NA | CASSQVQGALNEQYF | TGCGCCAGCAGCCAAGTACAGGGGGCTTTGAACGAGCAGTACTTC
TRBJ2-7 | TRBV27 | NA | NA | CASSLKDSSYEQYF | TGTGCCAGCAGTCTAAAGGACAGCTCCTACGAGCAGTACTTC
TRBJ1-6 | TRBV6-5 | NA | NA | CASSYSFAKNSPLHF | TGTGCCAGCAGTTACTCGTTTGCGAAGAATTCACCCCTCCACTTT
TRBJ2-3 | TRBV27 | TRBD1 | NA | CASFPGQGTDTQYF | TGTGCCAGCTTTCCCGGACAGGGAACAGATACGCAGTATTTT